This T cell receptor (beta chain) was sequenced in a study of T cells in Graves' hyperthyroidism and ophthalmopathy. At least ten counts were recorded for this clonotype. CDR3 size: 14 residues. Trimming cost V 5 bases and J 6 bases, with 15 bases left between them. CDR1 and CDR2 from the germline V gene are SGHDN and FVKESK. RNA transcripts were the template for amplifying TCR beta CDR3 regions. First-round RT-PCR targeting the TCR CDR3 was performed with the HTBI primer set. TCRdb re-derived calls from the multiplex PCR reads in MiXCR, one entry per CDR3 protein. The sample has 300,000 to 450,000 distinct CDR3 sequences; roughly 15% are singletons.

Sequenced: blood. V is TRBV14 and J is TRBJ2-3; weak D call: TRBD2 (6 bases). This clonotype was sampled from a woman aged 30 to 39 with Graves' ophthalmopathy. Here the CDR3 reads CASSWGLGRDTQYF. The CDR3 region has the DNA TGTGCCAGCAGCTGGGGACTTGGAAGGGATACGCAGTATTTT. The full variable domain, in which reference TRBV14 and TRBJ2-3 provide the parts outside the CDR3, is EAGVTQFPSHSVIEKGQTVTLRCDPISGHDNLYWYRRVMGKEIKFLLHFVKESKQDESGMPNNRFLAERTGGTYSTLKVQPAELEDSGVYFCASSWGLGRDTQYFGPGTRLTVL.